A single T cell receptor beta chain is shown here with its context. Its antigen is still unknown. The length of the CDR3 is 11 residues. Trimming took off 8 bases at V and 7 bases at J, with 12 bases between the two ends. Germline V gene sequence: CDR1 SQVTM, CDR2 ANQGSEA. Assay: immunoSEQ multiplex PCR; the TCRdb copy retains only in-frame clones and omits some. The table lists about 160,000 clones, approximately 90% of them singletons. The data are from a study of cytotoxic CD8 clonotypes in ibrutinib-treated CLL. Looking at the study overall: Response samples were taken after a median of approximately 11 months on treatment, range 6 to 36. The study recorded mean values of about 260,000 productive templates and approximately 100,000 productive rearrangements per sample. Study results and caveats: The public clonotypes identified were infrequent and showed contraction or stability on treatment. At ibrutinib response, clonality increased, and at progression it declined back toward baseline.

The gene calls are TRBV29-1 and TRBJ2-1; the D gene could be TRBD1 or TRBD2 (5 bases each). The starting material was PBMCs, obtained at disease progression, from a patient treated with ibrutinib. The TCR comes from a human donor with chronic lymphocytic leukemia. This CDR3 is CSWGWFNEQFF. The CDR3 bases are TGCAGCTGGGGGTGGTTTAATGAGCAGTTCTTC.